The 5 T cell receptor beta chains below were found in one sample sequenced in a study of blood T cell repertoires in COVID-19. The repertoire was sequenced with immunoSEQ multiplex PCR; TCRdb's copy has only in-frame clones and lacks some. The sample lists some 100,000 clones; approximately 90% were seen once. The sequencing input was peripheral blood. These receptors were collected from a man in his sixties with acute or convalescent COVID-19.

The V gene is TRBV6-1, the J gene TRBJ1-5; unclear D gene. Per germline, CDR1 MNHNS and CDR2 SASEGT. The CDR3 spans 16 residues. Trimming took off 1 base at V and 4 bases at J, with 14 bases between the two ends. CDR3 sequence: CASSEVFQVRNQPQHF. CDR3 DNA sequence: TGTGCCAGCAGTGAAGTGTTTCAAGTCAGGAATCAGCCCCAGCATTTT.

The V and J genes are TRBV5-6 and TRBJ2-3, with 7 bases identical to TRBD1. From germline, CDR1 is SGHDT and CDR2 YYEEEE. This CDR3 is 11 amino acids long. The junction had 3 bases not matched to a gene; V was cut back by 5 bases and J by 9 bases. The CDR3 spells CASSRQGTQYF. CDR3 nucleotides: TGTGCCAGCAGTCGACAGGGAACGCAGTATTTT.

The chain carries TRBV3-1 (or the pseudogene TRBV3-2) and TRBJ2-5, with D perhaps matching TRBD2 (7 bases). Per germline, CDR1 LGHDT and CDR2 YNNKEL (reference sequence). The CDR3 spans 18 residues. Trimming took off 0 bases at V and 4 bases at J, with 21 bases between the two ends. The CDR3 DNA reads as TGTGCCAGCAGCCAAGATTGGGCGGGAGACAGGTCTGGAGAGACCCAGTACTTC. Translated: CASSQDWAGDRSGETQYF.

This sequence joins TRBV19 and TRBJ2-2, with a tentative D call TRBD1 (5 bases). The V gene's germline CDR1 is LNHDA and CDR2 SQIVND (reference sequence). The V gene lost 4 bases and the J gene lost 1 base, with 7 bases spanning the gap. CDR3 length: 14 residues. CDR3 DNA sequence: TGTGCCAGTAGTAGCCAGGGGAACACCGGGGAGCTGTTTTTT. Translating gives CASSSQGNTGELFF.

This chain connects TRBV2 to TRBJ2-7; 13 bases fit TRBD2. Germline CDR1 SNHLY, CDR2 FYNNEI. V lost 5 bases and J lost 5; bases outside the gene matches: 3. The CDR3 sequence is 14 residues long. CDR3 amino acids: CASSRTSGSHEQYV. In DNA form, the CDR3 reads TGTGCCAGCAGTAGGACTAGCGGGAGCCACGAGCAGTACGTC.